Below, 14 T cell receptor beta chains from the same sample are listed, as sequenced in a study of human T cells and chemical hapten exposure. TCRdb reanalysed the RACE reads using MiXCR and keeps one entry per CDR3 protein. The sample yields fewer than 80,000 distinct CDR3 sequences, about 9.4% seen once. The time point: patch test 2, 6 weeks after DPC sensitization. The sample's treatment: therapeutic diphenylcyclopropenone sensitization with weekly scalp DPC. The sample here was whole blood, taken in connection with sensitization to the hapten diphenylcyclopropenone (DPC). The receptor set was obtained from a woman between 45 and 65 years old with alopecia areata. Some clones in this sample may be carry-over from other donors' samples.

The genes are TRBV29-1 and TRBJ1-1; D gene ambiguous. This CDR3 comprises 13 residues. V was trimmed by 1 base and J by 0 bases, leaving 6 bases between them. Germline lookup yields CDR1 SQVTM and CDR2 ANQGSEA. Here the CDR3 DNA reads TGCAGCGTTGAAGCAGGAATGAACACTGAAGCTTTCTTT. The encoded protein is CSVEAGMNTEAFF.

This clonotype appeared many times. The rearrangement joins TRBV11-2 to TRBJ2-7; 7 bases are shared with TRBD2. CDR3 length equals 13 residues. V lost 5 bases, J lost 2 bases, and 3 bases stayed unmatched. In germline, CDR1 is SGHAT, CDR2 FQNNGV. CDR3 nucleotides: TGTGCCAGCAGCAGCGGGACTCCCTACGAGCAGTACTTC. Its protein product is CASSSGTPYEQYF.

This clonotype was counted ten times or more. The chain carries TRBV20-1 and TRBJ2-1, with 12 bases that match TRBD2. After removal of 1 base from V and 5 bases from J, the junction contained 6 bases not matched to a gene. Germline CDR1 reads DFQATT; CDR2 reads SNEGSKA (reference sequence). The CDR3 is 16 amino acids. The CDR3 DNA reads as TGCAGTGCTAGAGGCCCAACTAGCGGGAGGAACAATGAGCAGTTCTTC. The encoded protein is CSARGPTSGRNNEQFF.

This clonotype came up many times. The chain recombines TRBV20-1 with TRBJ2-3, with TRBD2 matching 7 bases. CDR3 length: 14 residues. Germline assignment: CDR1 DFQATT and CDR2 SNEGSKA (reference sequence). V shed 1 base and J 2 bases; nucleotides not matched to a gene: 3. This CDR3 reads CSARASGYTDTQYF. CDR3 in DNA: TGCAGTGCTAGAGCTAGCGGTTACACAGATACGCAGTATTTT.

This clonotype has a handful of counts. This chain uses TRBV5-4 with TRBJ2-2; 7 bases are a match to TRBD2. Germline V gives CDR1 SGHNT, CDR2 YYREEE (reference sequence). CDR3 size: 15 residues. The V segment lost 0 bases and the J segment 3 bases; nucleotides outside the gene matches: 2. The CDR3: CASSLGAGDTGELFF. In nucleotides, the CDR3 is TGTGCCAGCAGCTTGGGCGCGGGAGACACCGGGGAGCTGTTTTTT.

This clonotype has ten or more counts. The J gene is TRBJ2-3, the V gene TRBV5-1; D gene uncertain. Germline V gives CDR1 SGHRS, CDR2 YFSETQ. This CDR3 has 14 residues. Trimming cost V 5 bases and J 0 bases, with 10 bases left between them. This chain's CDR3 is CASSWTASTDTQYF. The CDR3 region has the DNA TGCGCCAGCAGTTGGACGGCTAGCACAGATACGCAGTATTTT.

The sample holds many counts of this clonotype. V is TRBV30 and J is TRBJ2-3, with no clear D. CDR3 size: 13 residues. CDR1 is GTSNPN, CDR2 SVGIG, per germline (reference sequence). With 1 base removed from V and 5 bases from J, the gap between germline ends came to 10 bases. This CDR3 is CAWSGPAQDTQYF. The CDR3 DNA is TGTGCCTGGAGTGGGCCAGCGCAAGATACGCAGTATTTT.

This clonotype was seen many times. The chain joins TRBV5-1 to TRBJ2-5; the match to TRBD2 covers 9 bases. In germline, CDR1 is SGHRS, CDR2 YFSETQ. V lost 4 bases and J lost 5; bases outside the gene matches: 15. The CDR3 is made up of 17 amino acids. The CDR3 protein is CASSGNLAASGKETQYF. Here the CDR3 DNA reads TGCGCCAGCAGCGGGAACCTCGCGGCTAGCGGGAAGGAGACCCAGTACTTC.

There are a few counts of this clonotype. The rearrangement uses TRBV5-1 and TRBJ2-7, with TRBD2 as a possible D gene (5 bases). Germline CDR1 is SGHRS and CDR2 is YFSETQ. Deletions cut 4 bases from V and 7 bases from J, with 18 bases between. This CDR3 spans 14 amino acids. CDR3 coding DNA: TGCGCCAGCAGCCCTGAGGGCCCCTTGAGGGAGCAGTACTTC. Translating gives CASSPEGPLREQYF.

A remark on this clonotype: It may be a read error: a sequence one base away is much more abundant. The chain joins TRBV5-5 to TRBJ1-5, with no clear D. Germline V CDR1 and CDR2: SGHKS, YYEKEE (reference sequence). CDR3 length: 15 residues. V was clipped by 1 base and J by 9 bases, with 17 bases between them. The CDR3 spells CASSLSSSRARPQHF. DNA for the CDR3: TGTGCCAGCAGCTTGTCATCCAGTCGAGCTCGGCCCCAGCATTTT.

This clonotype has only a few counts. This chain links TRBV5-1 with TRBJ2-4; D is uncertain. Germline V lookup: CDR1 SGHRS, CDR2 YFSETQ. The CDR3 spans 12 residues. The ends were cut back, 2 bases at V and 7 bases at J, with 7 bases in the middle. CDR3 DNA sequence: TGCGCCAGCAGCTTAACCGGGAACATTCAGTACTTC. Protein sequence: CASSLTGNIQYF.

Ten or more counts support this clonotype. The rearrangement joins TRBV11-2 to TRBJ2-1, with 7 nucleotides matching TRBD1. Germline lookup yields CDR1 SGHAT and CDR2 FQNNGV. The trim removed 2 bases at V and 7 bases at J, leaving 5 bases unmatched. The CDR3 consists of 14 residues. The CDR3 loop reads CASSLLQGRNEQFF. In nucleotides, the CDR3 is TGTGCCAGCAGCTTACTACAGGGGAGAAATGAGCAGTTCTTC.

This clonotype was detected many times. This chain links TRBV6-6 with TRBJ1-2; 8 positions match TRBD1. CDR1 and CDR2 (germline): MNHNY, SVGAGI (reference sequence). The CDR3 has 13 amino acids. J lost 8 bases, V lost 7 bases, and 9 bases had no gene match. CDR3 amino acids: CASTTQGGYGYTF. For the CDR3, the DNA is TGTGCCAGCACTACACAGGGGGGTTACGGCTACACCTTC.

This chain joins TRBV29-1 and TRBJ2-3; D not certain. V was pared by 5 bases and J by 6 bases, with 12 bases between. Germline values: CDR1 SQVTM, CDR2 ANQGSEA. The CDR3 has 12 residues. The CDR3 region is CSVLKFFDTQYF. CDR3 DNA: TGCAGCGTTTTGAAATTTTTTGATACGCAGTATTTT.